This is a list of T cell receptor beta chains from one sample in a study of CD8 T cells in Susac syndrome. MiXCR, applied by TCRdb to the immunoSEQ multiplex PCR reads, yields one record per CDR3 protein. The sample includes about 120,000 distinct CDR3 sequences, approximately 91% of them seen just once. The sample comprised CD4+ T cells from PBMCs. The receptors originated from a human donor in good health. Both conserved end residues are part of each CDR3. A D gene is named only where the DNA matches it firmly. Size is stated for part of the rows, as once, few or many counts, or as a class when the clone is expanded.

>TRBJ2-2|TRBV5-1|.|TRBD1
CASSGTGTGTNTGELFF
TGCGCCAGCAGCGGCACCGGGACAGGGACGAACACCGGGGAGCTGTTTTTT
>TRBJ2-7|TRBV28|.|.
CASSLRVPWQYF
TGTGCCAGCAGTTTGAGGGTTCCGTGGCAGTACTTC
>TRBJ1-1|TRBV19|few|.
CASIYGGVAFF
TGTGCCAGTATCTATGGGGGGGTGGCTTTCTTT
>TRBJ2-2|TRBV24-1|.|TRBD1
CATSERTGGSGGELFF
TGTGCCACCAGTGAGCGTACAGGGGGCTCTGGCGGGGAGCTGTTTTTT
>TRBJ1-4|TRBV12-3/TRBV12-4|.|.
CASSSGTNEKLFF
TGTGCCAGCAGTTCGGGAACTAATGAAAAACTGTTTTTT
>TRBJ2-3|TRBV29-1|.|.
CSVGGVGTDTQYF
TGCAGCGTTGGGGGAGTGGGTACAGATACGCAGTATTTT
>TRBJ2-7|TRBV29-1|.|.
CSASWWGRAGKGYEQYF
TGCAGCGCTAGCTGGTGGGGCAGGGCGGGGAAGGGCTACGAGCAGTACTTC
>TRBJ2-1|TRBV5-6|.|TRBD2
CASSGGVRGVNEQFF
TGTGCCAGCAGCGGGGGGGTTCGAGGGGTCAATGAGCAGTTCTTC
>TRBJ1-1|TRBV29-1|.|.
CSVAYRADTEAFF
TGCAGCGTTGCTTACAGGGCGGACACTGAAGCTTTCTTT
>TRBJ2-2|TRBV6-1|.|.
CASSAGGGGDTGELFF
TGTGCCAGCAGTGCTGGCGGTGGTGGGGACACCGGGGAGCTGTTTTTT
>TRBJ1-2|TRBV11-2|.|.
CASSFQAGQPNGYTF
TGTGCCAGCAGCTTCCAAGCTGGACAGCCGAATGGCTACACCTTC
>TRBJ2-7|TRBV14|.|.
CASSSRDITYEQYF
TGTGCCAGCAGCTCTCGGGACATAACCTACGAGCAGTACTTC
>TRBJ1-2|TRBV7-6|.|TRBD1
CASSATGTGYGYTF
TGTGCCAGCAGCGCGACCGGGACAGGCTATGGCTACACCTTC
>TRBJ2-5|TRBV15|.|TRBD2
CATSRDSRGGIYQETQYF
TGTGCCACCAGCAGAGATTCGCGGGGGGGAATCTACCAAGAGACCCAGTACTTC
>TRBJ2-7|TRBV6-2/TRBV6-3|few|.
CASSYPAYEQYF
TGTGCCAGCAGTTACCCCGCGTACGAGCAGTACTTC
>TRBJ2-7|TRBV5-1|.|TRBD2
CASSLTAGALEQYF
TGCGCCAGCAGCTTGACAGCGGGAGCCCTCGAGCAGTACTTC
>TRBJ1-2|TRBV4-3|.|.
CASSQEPRAPGGYTF
TGCGCCAGCAGCCAAGAGCCGAGGGCCCCGGGTGGCTACACCTTC
>TRBJ1-2|TRBV5-6|.|.
CASRSPGEGSGYTF
TGTGCCAGCCGCTCCCCGGGGGAGGGCAGTGGCTACACCTTC
>TRBJ1-2|TRBV29-1|.|TRBD1
CSVDGTGDLAGYTF
TGCAGCGTTGACGGGACAGGGGACCTAGCTGGCTACACCTTC
>TRBJ1-1|TRBV7-8|.|.
CASSLSRRENTEAFF
TGTGCCAGCAGCTTATCACGCAGGGAGAACACTGAAGCTTTCTTT
>TRBJ2-1|TRBV18|.|.
CASSPAYEQFF
TGTGCCAGCTCACCAGCGTATGAGCAGTTCTTC
>TRBJ2-5|TRBV24-1|.|.
CATSDHRRPADQETQYF
TGTGCCACCAGTGATCACCGCCGGCCTGCCGATCAAGAGACCCAGTACTTC
>TRBJ1-1|TRBV29-1|.|.
CSVAIDIRTEAFF
TGCAGCGTTGCCATAGACATTCGCACTGAAGCTTTCTTT
>TRBJ2-5|TRBV6-5|once|.
CASSYGGAILGQETQYF
TGTGCCAGCAGTTACGGGGGGGCGATTTTAGGGCAAGAGACCCAGTACTTC
>TRBJ2-5|TRBV2|.|.
CASSLGGWETQYF
TGTGCCAGCAGTCTTGGGGGTTGGGAGACCCAGTACTTC
>TRBJ2-3|TRBV2|.|TRBD1
CASSLDRATDTQYF
TGTGCCAGCAGTCTGGACAGGGCCACAGATACGCAGTATTTT
>TRBJ2-7|TRBV7-9|.|.
CASSLTRTRNLPYEQYF
TGTGCCAGCAGCTTAACTAGGACTCGCAATCTCCCCTACGAGCAGTACTTC
>TRBJ1-5|TRBV5-6|.|.
CASSVGRISNQPQHF
TGTGCCAGCAGCGTTGGACGGATTAGCAATCAGCCCCAGCATTTT
>TRBJ1-1|TRBV10-2|.|.
CASRWTAETEAFF
TGCGCCAGCAGATGGACAGCTGAGACTGAAGCTTTCTTT
>TRBJ2-5|TRBV3-1|once|.
CASSGYPPIEETQYF
TGTGCCAGCAGCGGCTACCCCCCAATCGAAGAGACCCAGTACTTC
>TRBJ1-1|TRBV20-1|.|.
CSARDSTEAFF
TGCAGTGCTAGAGACAGCACTGAAGCTTTCTTT
>TRBJ2-2|TRBV20-1|.|.
CSAGKEIEPGGELFF
TGCAGTGCCGGCAAAGAAATCGAACCCGGCGGGGAGCTGTTTTTT
>TRBJ2-5|TRBV7-2|.|TRBD2
CASSSRGGGLQETQYF
TGTGCCAGCAGCTCCCGCGGGGGGGGACTACAAGAGACCCAGTACTTC
>TRBJ2-7|TRBV7-3|.|.
CASSPQGGTYEQYF
TGTGCCAGCAGCCCCCAGGGGGGCACCTACGAGCAGTACTTC
>TRBJ1-3|TRBV5-1|.|TRBD1
CASSSGQGSGGSGNTIYF
TGCGCCAGCAGTTCAGGACAGGGGTCGGGCGGCTCTGGAAACACCATATATTTT
>TRBJ2-7|TRBV5-1|.|TRBD1
CASSLGGTGTWNEQYF
TGCGCCAGCAGCTTGGGTGGGACAGGGACGTGGAACGAGCAGTACTTC
>TRBJ2-1|TRBV4-1|.|.
CASSQSAANYNEQFF
TGCGCCAGCAGCCAGTCGGCCGCTAATTACAATGAGCAGTTCTTC
>TRBJ2-1|TRBV9|.|.
CASSVGGHWGTDNEQFF
TGTGCCAGCAGCGTAGGGGGACACTGGGGGACTGACAATGAGCAGTTCTTC
>TRBJ2-7|TRBV4-3|.|.
CASSQDGGPYEQYF
TGCGCCAGCAGCCAAGATGGGGGACCCTACGAGCAGTACTTC
>TRBJ1-3|TRBV5-1|once|TRBD1
CASSRITGGVGNTIYF
TGCGCCAGCAGCCGAATAACAGGGGGCGTCGGAAACACCATATATTTT
>TRBJ2-1|TRBV30|.|.
CAWSNIEGESSYNEQFF
TGTGCCTGGAGTAACATAGAAGGAGAAAGCTCCTACAATGAGCAGTTCTTC